The present T cell receptor beta chain was sequenced within a study of blood T cell repertoires in COVID-19. The table came from immunoSEQ multiplex PCR; TCRdb's copy has only in-frame clones and leaves some out. Here the sample spans 310,000 or so clones, around 90% being singletons. This CDR3 has 14 amino acids. Trimming shortened V by 3 bases and J by 7 bases, and 18 bases separated the two germline ends. Germline CDR1 GTSNPN, CDR2 SVGIG (reference sequence). This clonotype was obtained from a woman aged 45-60 years who had recovered from COVID-19. The sample was peripheral blood. V is TRBV30 and J is TRBJ1-2; a weak D match, TRBD1 (6 bases). This chain's CDR3 is CAWRWGRGSAGYTF. The DNA of the CDR3 is TGTGCCTGGAGGTGGGGCAGGGGATCGGCTGGCTACACCTTC.